This TCR beta chain was documented in a study of OX40 agonist ivuxolimab in advanced cancers. Regarding the research as a whole: The costimulatory receptor OX40 (CD134) was targeted by ivuxolimab, a fully human IgG2 agonistic monoclonal antibody. Intravenous ivuxolimab was administered to patients every 2 weeks at six dose levels: 0.01, 0.1, 0.3, 1.5, 3 and 10 mg/kg. Of the approximately 53 patients in dose escalation, about 20 had hepatocellular carcinoma, some 15 had melanoma, 9 had renal cell carcinoma and 9 had head and neck cancer. The dose-escalation cohort was approximately 83% male with a mean age of approximately 60 years, ranging from 23 to 79. Patients were allowed to have had prior anti-PD-1, anti-PD-L1 or anti-CTLA-4 therapy, and 30% to 50% of the dose-escalation patients had previously received checkpoint inhibitors. Partial responses were achieved by three dose-escalation patients, of whom one had hepatocellular carcinoma and two had cutaneous melanoma. Peripheral TCRbeta sequencing was intended to test whether TCR sequence diversity was altered and clonal T-cell expansion was caused by ivuxolimab. The monotherapy dose-escalation portion (N ≈ 50 patients) of the phase I ivuxolimab trial is reported in the paper. The paper as a whole reports these results and caveats: After ivuxolimab, more expanded clones were found on average in CD8+ T cells than in CD4+ T cells. Antigen specificity was not determined for the clonally expanded peripheral T cells. Clonal expansion of both CD4+ and CD8+ blood T cells was observed from baseline to week 6 at doses 0.1 to 3.0 mg/kg. In partial responders in the 0.1-3.0 mg/kg groups, normalized peripheral clonal expansion was found to be among the lowest, especially among CD8+ T cells. Low levels of normalized T-cell clonal expansion were also seen in some nonresponding patients.

Genomic DNA was isolated from the sorted cells so that the TCRbeta CDR3 region could be sequenced. The immunoSEQ Assay was used for sequencing of TCRbeta CDR3 regions. TCRdb carries this immuneACCESS record with in-frame sequences only. Its versions omit some clonotypes, under half of them owing to an unresolved V gene in the studies checked, with the rest unexplained. In all, the sample holds about 46,000 clones, and 88% of those were seen once. The leading ten clones occupy 45% to 70% of the sample. Per the germline V gene, KGHSH is the CDR1 and LQKENI is the CDR2. The CDR3 contains 16 residues, cysteine and phenylalanine counted. The sequence is cut down to CDR3 DNA, 48 bases in frame from base 1. Trimming leaves V shorter by 6 bases and J shorter by 2 bases, with the junction holding 7 bases beyond the gene matches. On this clone itself: The clone's antigen remains unknown. No much larger clonotype is one base removed from it; base qualities were not supplied.

The trial excluded patients who had a history of autoimmune disease or who were on systemic immunosuppression. Peripheral blood for TCR sequencing was drawn from every dose cohort at baseline, at cycle 4 day 1 and at cycle 7 day 1. The samples were taken from a phase I, first-in-human, multicenter, open-label dose-escalation trial of ivuxolimab. Adults with locally advanced or metastatic head and neck squamous cell, hepatocellular, melanoma or renal cell carcinoma were enrolled in the trial. CD4+ and CD8+ T cells were sorted separately from peripheral blood before TCR sequencing. Sequenced here: CD4+ or CD8+ T cells sorted from blood, sampled in a trial of the OX40 agonist ivuxolimab. This sequence originates from an adult with an advanced solid tumor such as melanoma, head and neck, liver or kidney cancer. This sequence uses TRBV18 and TRBJ2-5; TRBD2 matches 12 bases in the middle. The DNA sequence follows: TGTGCCAGCTCGTTTGGACTAGCGGGGACGCAAGAGACCCAGTACTTC. Protein translation: CASSFGLAGTQETQYF. Reference TRBV18 and TRBJ2-5 proteins supply the regions before and after the CDR3; the full variable domain is: NAGVMQNPRHLVRRRGQEARLRCSPMKGHSHVYWYRQLPEEGLKFMVYLQKENIIDESGMPKERFSAEFPKEGPSILRIQQVVRGDSAAYFCASSFGLAGTQETQYFGPGTRLLVL.